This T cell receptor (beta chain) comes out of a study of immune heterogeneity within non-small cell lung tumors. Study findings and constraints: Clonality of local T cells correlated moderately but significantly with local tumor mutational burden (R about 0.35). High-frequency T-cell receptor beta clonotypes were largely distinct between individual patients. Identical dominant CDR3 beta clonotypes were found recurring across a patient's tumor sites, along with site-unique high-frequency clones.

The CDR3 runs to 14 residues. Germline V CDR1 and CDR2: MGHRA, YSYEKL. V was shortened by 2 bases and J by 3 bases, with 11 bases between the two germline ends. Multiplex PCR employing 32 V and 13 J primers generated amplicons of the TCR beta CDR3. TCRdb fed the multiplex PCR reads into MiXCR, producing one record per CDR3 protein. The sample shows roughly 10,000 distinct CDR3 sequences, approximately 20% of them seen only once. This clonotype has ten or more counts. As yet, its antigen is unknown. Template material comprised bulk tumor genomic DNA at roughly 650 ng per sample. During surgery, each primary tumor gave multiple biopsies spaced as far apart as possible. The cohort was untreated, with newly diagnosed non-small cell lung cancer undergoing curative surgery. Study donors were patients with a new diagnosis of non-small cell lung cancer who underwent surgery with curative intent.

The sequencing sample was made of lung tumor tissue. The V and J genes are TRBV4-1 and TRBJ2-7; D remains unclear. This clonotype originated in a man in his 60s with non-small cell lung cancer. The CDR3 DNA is TGCGCCAGCAGCCAATCTTTCCTTGACTACGAGCAGTACTTC. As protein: CASSQSFLDYEQYF.